This T cell receptor (delta chain) was retrieved from a study of gamma-delta T cells after stem cell transplantation. The germline V gene has CDR1 GEAIGNYY and CDR2 EKD. V shed 0 bases and J 0 bases; nucleotides not matched to a gene: 6. The CDR3 is 18 residues long. TCRdb reanalyzed the RT-PCR reads using CATT. Of 3,000 to 4,000 delta-chain clones in the sample, just over 20% were seen once. About this clone: Different DNA sequences within this sample yield the same CDR3.

Sequencing was done on a sample of gamma-delta T cells. This chain connects TRDV2 to TRDJ1; 13 bases are shared with TRDD3. The receptor was derived from a human donor. It is not recorded whose cells these are; they may come from a transplant donor. CDR3: CACDTVLGDTRYTDKLIF. CDR3 sequence (DNA): TGTGCCTGTGACACCGTACTGGGGGATACGCGGTACACCGATAAACTCATCTTT.